This TCR beta chain was observed in a study of blood T cells in healthy people across ages. Study at large: With template switching, about one barcoded beta molecule was captured per two T cells.

This clonotype has a handful of counts. Its specificity is not known. Study results and caveats: A strong correlation between TCR beta diversity and naive T cell percentage was seen.

With a J-beta primer mix and a sample-barcoded 5' primer, a second PCR ran about 7 to 11 cycles. Using its own MiXCR run on the 5' RACE reads, TCRdb lists one record per CDR3 protein. This sample yields around 1,700,000 distinct CDR3 sequences, of which approximately 30% are seen a single time; more than 6% belongs to the top ten. Germline V gene sequence: CDR1 SGHRS, CDR2 YFSETQ. This CDR3 has 17 residues. Trimming took 2 bases from V and 2 from J; bases not matched to a gene: 7. The sequencing input was blood. This sequence was found in a woman in her twenties or thirties in good health. V gene TRBV5-1 combines with J gene TRBJ2-2; 9 nucleotides align to TRBD2. In nucleotides, the CDR3 is TGCGCCAGCAGCTTAGCGGGGGGAGCGTTCAACACCGGGGAGCTGTTTTTT. It specifies CASSLAGGAFNTGELFF.